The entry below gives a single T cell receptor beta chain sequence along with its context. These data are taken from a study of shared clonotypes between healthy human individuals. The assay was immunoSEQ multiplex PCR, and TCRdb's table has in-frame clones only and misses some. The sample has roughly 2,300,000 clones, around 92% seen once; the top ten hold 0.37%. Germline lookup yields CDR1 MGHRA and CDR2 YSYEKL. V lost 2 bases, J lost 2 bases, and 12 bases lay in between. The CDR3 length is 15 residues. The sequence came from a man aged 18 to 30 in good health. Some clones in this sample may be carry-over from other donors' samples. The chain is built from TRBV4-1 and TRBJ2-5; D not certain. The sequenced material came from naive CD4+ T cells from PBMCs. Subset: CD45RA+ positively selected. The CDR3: CASSQPSQQQETQYF. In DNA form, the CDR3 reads TGCGCCAGCAGCCAACCCTCCCAGCAGCAAGAGACCCAGTACTTC.